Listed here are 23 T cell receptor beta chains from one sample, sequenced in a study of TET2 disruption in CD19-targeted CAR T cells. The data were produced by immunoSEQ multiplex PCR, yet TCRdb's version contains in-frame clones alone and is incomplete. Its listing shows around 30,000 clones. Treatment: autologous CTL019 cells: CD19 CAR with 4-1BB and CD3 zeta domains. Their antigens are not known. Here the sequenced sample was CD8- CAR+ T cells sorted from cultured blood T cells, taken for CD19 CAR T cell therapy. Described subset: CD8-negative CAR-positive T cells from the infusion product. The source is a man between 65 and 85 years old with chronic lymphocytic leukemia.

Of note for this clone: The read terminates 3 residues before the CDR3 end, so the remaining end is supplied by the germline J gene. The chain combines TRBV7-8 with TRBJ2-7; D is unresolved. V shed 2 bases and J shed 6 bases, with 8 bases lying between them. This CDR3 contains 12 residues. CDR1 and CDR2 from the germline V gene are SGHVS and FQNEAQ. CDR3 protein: CASSLHLGEQYF. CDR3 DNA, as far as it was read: TGTGCCAGCAGCTTACACCTCGGCGAG.

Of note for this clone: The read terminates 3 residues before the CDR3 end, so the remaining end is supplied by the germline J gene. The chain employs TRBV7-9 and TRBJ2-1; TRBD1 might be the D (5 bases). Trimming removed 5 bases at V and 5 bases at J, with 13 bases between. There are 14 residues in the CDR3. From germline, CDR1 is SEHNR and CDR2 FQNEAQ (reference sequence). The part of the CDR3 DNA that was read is TGTGCCAGCAGCCTCGGCAGGGATGACAATGAG. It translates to CASSLGRDDNE. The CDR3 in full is CASSLGRDDNEQFF.

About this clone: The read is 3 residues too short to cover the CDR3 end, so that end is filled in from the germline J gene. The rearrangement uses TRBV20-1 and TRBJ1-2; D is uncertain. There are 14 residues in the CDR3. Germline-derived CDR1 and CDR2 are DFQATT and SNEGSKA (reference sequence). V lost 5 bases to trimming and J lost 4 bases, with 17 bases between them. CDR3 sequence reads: CSAGEDSGVYGYTF. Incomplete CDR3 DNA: TGCAGTGCTGGTGAGGATAGCGGAGTCTATGGC.

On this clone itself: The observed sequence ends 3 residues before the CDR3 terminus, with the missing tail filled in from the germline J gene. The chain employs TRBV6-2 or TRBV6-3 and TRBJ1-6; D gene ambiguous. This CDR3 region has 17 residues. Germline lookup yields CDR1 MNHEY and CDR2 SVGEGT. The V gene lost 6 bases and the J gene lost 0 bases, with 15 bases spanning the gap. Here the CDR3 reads CASSPSPRSSYNSPLHF. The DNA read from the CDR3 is TGTGCCAGCAGCCCCTCGCCCAGGAGCTCCTATAATTCACCC.

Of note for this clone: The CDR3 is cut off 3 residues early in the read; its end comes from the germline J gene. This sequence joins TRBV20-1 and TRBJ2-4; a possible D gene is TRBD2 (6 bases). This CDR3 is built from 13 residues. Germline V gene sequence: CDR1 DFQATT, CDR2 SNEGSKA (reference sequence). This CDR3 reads CSASPLAREAQYF. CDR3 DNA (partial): TGCAGTGCTAGTCCTCTAGCAAGGGAGGCT.

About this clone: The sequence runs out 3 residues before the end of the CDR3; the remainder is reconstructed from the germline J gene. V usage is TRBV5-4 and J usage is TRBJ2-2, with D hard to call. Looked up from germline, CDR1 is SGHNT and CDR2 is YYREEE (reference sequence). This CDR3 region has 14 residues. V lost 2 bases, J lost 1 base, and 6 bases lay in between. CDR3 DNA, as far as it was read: TGTGCCAGCAGCTTCGCCGGGAACACCGGGGAG. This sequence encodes CASSFAGNTGE. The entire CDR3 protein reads CASSFAGNTGELFF.

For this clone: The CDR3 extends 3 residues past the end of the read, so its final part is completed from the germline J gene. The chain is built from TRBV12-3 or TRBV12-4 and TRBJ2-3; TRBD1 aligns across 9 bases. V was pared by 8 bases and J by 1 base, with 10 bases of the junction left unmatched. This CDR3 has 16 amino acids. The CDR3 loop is CASASTGGFGTDTQYF. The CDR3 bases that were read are TGTGCCAGCGCCTCGACAGGGGGATTTGGCACAGATACG.

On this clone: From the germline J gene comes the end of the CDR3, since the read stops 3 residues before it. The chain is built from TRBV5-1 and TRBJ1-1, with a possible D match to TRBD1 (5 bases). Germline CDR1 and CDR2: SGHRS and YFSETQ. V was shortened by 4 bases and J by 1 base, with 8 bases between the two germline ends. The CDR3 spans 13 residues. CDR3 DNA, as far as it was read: TGCGCCAGCAGCCTAGACAGGAACACTGAA. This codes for CASSLDRNTE. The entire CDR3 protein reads CASSLDRNTEAFF. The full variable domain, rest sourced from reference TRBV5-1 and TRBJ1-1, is KAGVTQTPRYLIKTRGQQVTLSCSPISGHRSVSWYQQTPGQGLQFLFEYFSETQRNKGNFPGRFSGRQFSNSRSEMNVSTLELGDSALYLCASSLDRNTEAFFGQGTRLTVV.

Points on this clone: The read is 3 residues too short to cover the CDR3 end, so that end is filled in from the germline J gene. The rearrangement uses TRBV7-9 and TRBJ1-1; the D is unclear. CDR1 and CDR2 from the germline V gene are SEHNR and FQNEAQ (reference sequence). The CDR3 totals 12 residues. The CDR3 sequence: CASSLIADTAFF. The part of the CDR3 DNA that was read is TGTGCCAGCAGCTTAATAGCAGATACG.

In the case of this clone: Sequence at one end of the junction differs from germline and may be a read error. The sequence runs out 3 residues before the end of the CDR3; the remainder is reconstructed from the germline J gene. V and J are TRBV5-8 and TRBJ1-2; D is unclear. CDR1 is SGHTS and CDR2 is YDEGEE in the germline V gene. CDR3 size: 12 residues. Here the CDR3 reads CASSRNSYGYTF. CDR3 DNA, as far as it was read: TGTGCCAGCAGCCGCAATTCCTATGGT.

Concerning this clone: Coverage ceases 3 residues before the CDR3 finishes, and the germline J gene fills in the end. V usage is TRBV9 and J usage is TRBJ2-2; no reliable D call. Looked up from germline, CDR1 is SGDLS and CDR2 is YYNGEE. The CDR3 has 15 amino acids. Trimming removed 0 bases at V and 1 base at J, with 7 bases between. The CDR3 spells CASSVDHGNTGELFF. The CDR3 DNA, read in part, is TGTGCCAGCAGCGTAGATCACGGGAACACCGGGGAG.

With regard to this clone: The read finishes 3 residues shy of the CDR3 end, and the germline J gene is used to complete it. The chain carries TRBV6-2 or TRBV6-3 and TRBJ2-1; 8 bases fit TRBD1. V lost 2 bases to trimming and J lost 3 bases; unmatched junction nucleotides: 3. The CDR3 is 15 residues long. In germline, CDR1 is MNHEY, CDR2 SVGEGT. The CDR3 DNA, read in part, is TGTGCCAGCAGTTACGACAGGGGTTTCTACAATGAG. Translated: CASSYDRGFYNE. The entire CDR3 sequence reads CASSYDRGFYNEQFF.

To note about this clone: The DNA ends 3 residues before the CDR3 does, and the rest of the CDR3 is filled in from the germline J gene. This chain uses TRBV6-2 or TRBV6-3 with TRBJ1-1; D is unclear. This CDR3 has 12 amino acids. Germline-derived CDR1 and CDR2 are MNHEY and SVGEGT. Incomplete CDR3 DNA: TGTGCCAGCAGTAGAGGGCCTGGGGAA. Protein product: CASSRGPGE. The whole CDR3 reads CASSRGPGEAFF.

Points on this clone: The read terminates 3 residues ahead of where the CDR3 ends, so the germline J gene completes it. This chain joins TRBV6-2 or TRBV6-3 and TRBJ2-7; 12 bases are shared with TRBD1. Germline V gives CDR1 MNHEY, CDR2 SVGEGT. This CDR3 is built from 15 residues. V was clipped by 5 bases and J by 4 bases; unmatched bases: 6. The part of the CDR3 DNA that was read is TGTGCCAGCAGTAAGCCGGGACAGGGGGCTTACGAG. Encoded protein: CASSKPGQGAYE. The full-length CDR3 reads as CASSKPGQGAYEQYF.

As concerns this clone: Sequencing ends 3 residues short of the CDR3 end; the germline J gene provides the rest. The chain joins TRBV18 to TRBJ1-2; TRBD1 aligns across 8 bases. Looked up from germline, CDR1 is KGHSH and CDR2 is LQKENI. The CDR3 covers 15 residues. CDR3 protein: CASSPWTGKTDTYTF. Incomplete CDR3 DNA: TGTGCCAGCTCACCCTGGACAGGGAAGACAGATACC.

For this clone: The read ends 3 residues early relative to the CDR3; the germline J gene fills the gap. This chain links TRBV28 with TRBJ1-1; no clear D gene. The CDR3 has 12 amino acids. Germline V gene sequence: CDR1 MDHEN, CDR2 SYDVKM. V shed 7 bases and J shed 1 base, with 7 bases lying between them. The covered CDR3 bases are TGTGCCAGCACCTCCCCGAACACTGAA. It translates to CASTSPNTE. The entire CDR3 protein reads CASTSPNTEAFF.

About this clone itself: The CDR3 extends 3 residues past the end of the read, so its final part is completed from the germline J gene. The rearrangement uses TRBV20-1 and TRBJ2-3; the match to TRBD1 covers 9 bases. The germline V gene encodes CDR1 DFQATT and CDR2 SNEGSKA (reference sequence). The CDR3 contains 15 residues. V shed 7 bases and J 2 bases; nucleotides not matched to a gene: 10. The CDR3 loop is CSVPAGTGNTDTQYF. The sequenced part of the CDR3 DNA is TGCAGTGTCCCCGCAGGGACAGGGAACACAGATACG.

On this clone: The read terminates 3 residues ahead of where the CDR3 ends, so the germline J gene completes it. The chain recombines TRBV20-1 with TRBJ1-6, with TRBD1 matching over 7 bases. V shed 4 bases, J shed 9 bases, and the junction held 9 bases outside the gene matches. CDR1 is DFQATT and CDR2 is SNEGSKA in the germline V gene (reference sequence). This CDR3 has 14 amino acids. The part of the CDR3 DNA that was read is TGCAGTGCTATCGTTGGGACAGTTGGTTCACCC. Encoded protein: CSAIVGTVGSP. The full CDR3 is CSAIVGTVGSPLHF.

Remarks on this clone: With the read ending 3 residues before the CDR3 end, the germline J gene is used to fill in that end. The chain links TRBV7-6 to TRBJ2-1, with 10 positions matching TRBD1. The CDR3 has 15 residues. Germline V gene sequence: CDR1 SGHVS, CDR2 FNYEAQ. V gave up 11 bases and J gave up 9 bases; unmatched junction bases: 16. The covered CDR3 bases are TGTGCCGGTAGCTTAGCCGGGACAGGGGAGTTTGAG. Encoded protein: CAGSLAGTGEFE. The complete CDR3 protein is CAGSLAGTGEFEQFF.

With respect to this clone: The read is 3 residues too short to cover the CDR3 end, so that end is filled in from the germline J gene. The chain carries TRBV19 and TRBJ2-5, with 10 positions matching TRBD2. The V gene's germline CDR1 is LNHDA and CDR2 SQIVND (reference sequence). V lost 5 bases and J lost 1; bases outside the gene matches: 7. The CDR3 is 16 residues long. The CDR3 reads CASSPRTSGSQETQYF. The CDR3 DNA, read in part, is TGTGCCAGTAGTCCGAGGACTAGCGGCTCCCAAGAGACC.

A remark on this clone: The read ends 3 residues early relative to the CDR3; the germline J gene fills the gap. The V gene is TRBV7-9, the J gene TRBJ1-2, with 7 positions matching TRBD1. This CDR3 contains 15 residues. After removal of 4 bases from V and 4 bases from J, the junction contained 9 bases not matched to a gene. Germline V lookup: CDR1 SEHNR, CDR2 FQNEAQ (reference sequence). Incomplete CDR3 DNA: TGTGCCAGCAGCTCTCAACAGGGGTTGGGCTATGGC. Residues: CASSSQQGLGYG. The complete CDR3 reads CASSSQQGLGYGYTF.

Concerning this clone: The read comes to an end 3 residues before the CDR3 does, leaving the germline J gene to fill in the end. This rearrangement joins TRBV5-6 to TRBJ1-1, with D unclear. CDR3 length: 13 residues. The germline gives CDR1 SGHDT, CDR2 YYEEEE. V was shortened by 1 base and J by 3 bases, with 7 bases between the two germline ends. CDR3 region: CASSLPGDTEAFF. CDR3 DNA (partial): TGTGCCAGCAGCTTGCCCGGGGACACTGAA.

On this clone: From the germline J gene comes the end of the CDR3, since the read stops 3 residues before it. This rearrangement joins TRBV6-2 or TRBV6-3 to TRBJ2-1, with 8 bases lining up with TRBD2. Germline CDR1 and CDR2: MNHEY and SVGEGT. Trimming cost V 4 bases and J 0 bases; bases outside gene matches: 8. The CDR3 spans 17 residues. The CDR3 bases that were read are TGTGCCAGCAGTTCCGATCTAGCGGGCGGCTCCTACAATGAG. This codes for CASSSDLAGGSYNE. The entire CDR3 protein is CASSSDLAGGSYNEQFF.